This T cell receptor beta chain was found in a study of CD8+CD57+ T cells in acquired aplastic anemia. Study summary: Mean DNA quantity obtained from sorted CD4+ and CD8+ cells was about 3 ug.

Both TCR beta VDJ combination and CDR3 sequence profiling were carried out. Genomic DNA was the template for this profiling. TCRdb analysed the reads with MiXCR anew, one entry per CDR3 protein. The sample carries about 98,000 distinct CDR3 sequences, around 62% recorded once. The authors sequenced patients whose flow cytometry had shown CD8+CD57+ cell expansion. CDR1 DFQATT and CDR2 SNEGSKA come from the germline V gene (reference sequence). V dropped 5 bases and J dropped 4 bases, with 14 bases sitting between them. The CDR3 contains 13 residues. The chain uses TRBV20-1 and TRBJ2-5; no clear D. The sequenced material came from sorted CD4+, CD8+, or CD8+CD57+ T cells (not recorded which) from PBMCs. The TCR originated in a human donor with aplastic anemia. The CDR3 region is CSASRPDIETQYF. CDR3 DNA sequence: TGCAGTGCTTCCCGCCCAGACATAGAGACCCAGTACTTC.